This TCR beta chain was identified during a study of cytomegalovirus exposure and HLA in healthy donors. V was clipped by 6 bases and J by 8 bases, with 16 bases between them. This CDR3 region has 14 residues. CDR1 MDHEN and CDR2 SYDVKM come from the germline V gene. The PCR was carried out with 60 Vbeta primers and 13 Jbeta primers. This table comes from immunoSEQ multiplex PCR, and its TCRdb copy is limited to in-frame clones, with some not included. This table holds about 150,000 clones, 79% found once. This clonotype was sampled from a man aged 50-60 years in good health and CMV-seropositive. The sequenced sample was PBMCs. The rearrangement links TRBV28 to TRBJ1-4; the D gene is possibly TRBD1 (5 bases). CDR3 sequence reads: CASSPGGRDEKLFF. Written as DNA, the CDR3 is TGTGCCAGCAGCCCAGGAGGGAGGGACGAAAAACTGTTTTTT.